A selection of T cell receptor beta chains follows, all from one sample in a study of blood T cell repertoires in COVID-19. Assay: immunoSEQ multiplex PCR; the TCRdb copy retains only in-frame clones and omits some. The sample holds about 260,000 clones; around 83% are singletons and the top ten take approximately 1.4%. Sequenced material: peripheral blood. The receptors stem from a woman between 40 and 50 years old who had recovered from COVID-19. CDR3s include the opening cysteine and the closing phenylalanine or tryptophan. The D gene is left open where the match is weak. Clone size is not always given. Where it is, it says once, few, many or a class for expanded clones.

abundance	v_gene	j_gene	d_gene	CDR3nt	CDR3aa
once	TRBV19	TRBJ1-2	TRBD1	TGTGCCAGTAGGACAGGGGGCGACTATGGCTACACCTTC	CASRTGGDYGYTF
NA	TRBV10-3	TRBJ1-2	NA	TGTGCCATCAACGCCCGGGACACCAACGGGGGCTACACCTTC	CAINARDTNGGYTF
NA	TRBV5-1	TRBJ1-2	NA	TGCGCCAGCAGCTTGGCAGGGCGCGAGGGCTACACCTTC	CASSLAGREGYTF
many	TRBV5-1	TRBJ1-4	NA	TGCGCCAGCAGACGTACGGGGGTCGGATCGGACCTTGTTGAAAAACTGTTTTTT	CASRRTGVGSDLVEKLFF
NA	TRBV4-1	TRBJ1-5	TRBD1	TGCGCCAGCAGCGTCCGGGACAGCAGCAATCAGCCCCAGCATTTT	CASSVRDSSNQPQHF
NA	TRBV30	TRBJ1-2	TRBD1	TGTGCCAGCCGATACAGGGGAAACTATGGCTACACCTTC	CASRYRGNYGYTF
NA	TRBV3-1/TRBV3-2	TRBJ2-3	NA	TGTGCCAGCAGCCTCCTACCTAGCGCAGATACGCAGTATTTT	CASSLLPSADTQYF
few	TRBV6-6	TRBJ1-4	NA	TGTGCCAGCAGTTACTCTGGGAGTACTATGGGGGAAAAACTGTTTTTT	CASSYSGSTMGEKLFF
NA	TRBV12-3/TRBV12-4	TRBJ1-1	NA	TGTGCCAGCAGTCCTCCGGCAGGTGGAGCTTTCTTT	CASSPPAGGAFF
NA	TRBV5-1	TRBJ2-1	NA	TGCGCCAGCAGCTTGTTTTCAGGGGCCGATGAGCAGTTCTTC	CASSLFSGADEQFF
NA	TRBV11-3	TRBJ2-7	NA	TGTGCCAGCAGCTTAGCAGGGGACGAGCAGTACTTC	CASSLAGDEQYF
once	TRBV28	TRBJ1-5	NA	TGTGCCAGCAGCTTGCGGGGAGATCAGCCCCAGCATTTT	CASSLRGDQPQHF
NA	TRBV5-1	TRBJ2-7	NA	TGCGCCAGCAGCGGCGCCGGAGGGACAGAGATCTCCTACGAGCAGTACTTC	CASSGAGGTEISYEQYF
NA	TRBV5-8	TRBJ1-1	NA	TGTGCCAGCAGCTTGGGATCGTCGGGGATGAACACTGAAGCTTTCTTT	CASSLGSSGMNTEAFF
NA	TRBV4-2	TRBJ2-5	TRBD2	TGTGCCAGCAGCCAAGCTACTAGCGGGGGACCCCAAGAGACCCAGTACTTC	CASSQATSGGPQETQYF
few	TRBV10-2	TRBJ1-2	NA	TGCGCCAGCGGTCGTTTGAGGGATGGCTACACCTTC	CASGRLRDGYTF